This TCR beta chain emerged from a study of CD8 T cells in Susac syndrome. It was treatment-naive patients with stable or active relapsing-remitting disease who made up the multiple sclerosis controls. TEMRA cells were enriched by FACS, while CD8+ and CD4+ T cells were obtained through a negative isolation that was performed magnetically. The authors reverse transcribed roughly 0.5 to 1 ug RNA with random hexamers. Coverage of TCR beta CDR3 amplification by immunoSEQ multiplex PCR extended to 54 Vbeta and 13 Jbeta. One entry per CDR3 protein results from TCRdb running MiXCR on the immunoSEQ multiplex PCR reads. The sample lists hundreds of thousands of distinct CDR3 sequences, 93% occurring once. Study outcomes and limitations: Individuals included in the TCR sequencing and HLA analysis were acknowledged by the study to be relatively few in number.

This CDR3 contains 14 residues. Looked up from germline, CDR1 is LNHDA and CDR2 is SQIVND (reference sequence). J was trimmed by 5 bases and V by 5 bases; bases with no gene match: 6. Worth noting for this clonotype: Its antigen remains unidentified.

The chain joins TRBV19 to TRBJ1-2; 9 nucleotides agree with TRBD1. The sequence was collected from a human donor with multiple sclerosis. Sequenced sample: CD4+ T cells from PBMCs. The CDR3 sequence: CASSRDRDLYGYTF. Written as DNA, the CDR3 is TGTGCCAGTAGTCGGGACAGGGACTTGTATGGCTACACCTTC. The full variable domain, rest sourced from reference TRBV19 and TRBJ1-2, is DGGITQSPKYLFRKEGQNVTLSCEQNLNHDAMYWYRQDPGQGLRLIYYSQIVNDFQKGDIAEGYSVSREKKESFPLTVTSAQKNPTAFYLCASSRDRDLYGYTFGSGTRLTVV.